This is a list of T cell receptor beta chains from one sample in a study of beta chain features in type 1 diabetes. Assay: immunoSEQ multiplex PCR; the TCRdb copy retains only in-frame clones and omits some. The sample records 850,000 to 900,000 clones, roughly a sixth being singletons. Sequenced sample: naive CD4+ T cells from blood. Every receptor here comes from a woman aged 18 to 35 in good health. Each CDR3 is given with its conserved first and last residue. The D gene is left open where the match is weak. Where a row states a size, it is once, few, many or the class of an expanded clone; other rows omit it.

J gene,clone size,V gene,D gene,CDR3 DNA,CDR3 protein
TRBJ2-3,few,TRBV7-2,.,TGTGCCAGCAGCTTGTCGAGCACAGATACGCAGTATTTT,CASSLSSTDTQYF
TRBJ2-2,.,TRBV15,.,TGTGCCACCAGCAGAGGGAGGGAGACCGGGGAGCTGTTTTTT,CATSRGRETGELFF
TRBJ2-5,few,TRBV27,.,TGTGCCAGCAGTTTCCGGCTACAAGAGACCCAGTACTTC,CASSFRLQETQYF
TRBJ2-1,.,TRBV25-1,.,TGTCCCCCGGGCAGGGAAAATGAGCAGTTCTTC,CPPGRENEQFF
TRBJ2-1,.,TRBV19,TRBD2,TGTGCCAGTACCCGCGGGGGAGACAATGAGCAGTTCTTC,CASTRGGDNEQFF
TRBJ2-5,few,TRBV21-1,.,TGTGCCAGCAGCAAAGAATGGGGACTAGCGGGAGTAGCGGAAGAGACCCAGTACTTC,CASSKEWGLAGVAEETQYF
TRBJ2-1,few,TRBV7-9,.,TGTGCCAGCAGCTTAGGGGACAATGAGCAGTTCTTC,CASSLGDNEQFF
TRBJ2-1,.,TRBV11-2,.,TGTGCCAGCAGCGCGCCCCCTGAGCAGTTCTTC,CASSAPPEQFF
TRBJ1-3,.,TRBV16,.,TGTGCCAGCAGCCAGGACCGACCAAACACCATATATTTT,CASSQDRPNTIYF
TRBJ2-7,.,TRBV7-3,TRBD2,TGTGCCAGCAGCTCCCCACCGGGACTAGCGGGAGGGCCGGGCGAGCAGTACTTC,CASSSPPGLAGGPGEQYF
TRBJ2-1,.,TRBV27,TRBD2,TGTGCCAGCAGTTTCGTGACTAGCGGTAAAAATGAGCAGTTCTTC,CASSFVTSGKNEQFF
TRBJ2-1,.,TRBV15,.,TGTGCCACCAGCATCAGGGGTGGCTACAATGAGCAGTTCTTC,CATSIRGGYNEQFF
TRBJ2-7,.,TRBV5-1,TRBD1,TGCGCCAGCAGGTCAACCCGGGACAGGGAAGGCGAGCAGTACTTC,CASRSTRDREGEQYF
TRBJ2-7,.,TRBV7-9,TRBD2,TGTGCCAGCAGCTTGAGCGGGGCTGCCTACGAGCAGTACTTC,CASSLSGAAYEQYF
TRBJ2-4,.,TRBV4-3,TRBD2,TGCGCCAGCAGCCAAGATCCGACTAGCGGGGGATATGGCAAAAACATTCAGTACTTC,CASSQDPTSGGYGKNIQYF
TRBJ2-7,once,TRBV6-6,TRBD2,TGTGCCAGCAGTTCCCGGACTAGCCGAACCTACGAGCAGTACTTC,CASSSRTSRTYEQYF
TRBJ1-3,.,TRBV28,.,TGTGCCAGCAGTGCCACGCTGGTGCACTCTGGAAACACCATATATTTT,CASSATLVHSGNTIYF
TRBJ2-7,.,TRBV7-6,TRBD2,TGTGCCAGCAGCGAGAGACTAGCGGGAGTCCACGAGCAGTACTTC,CASSERLAGVHEQYF
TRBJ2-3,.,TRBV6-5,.,TGTGCCAGCAAATCAGGGACCGCTGGCACAGATACGCAGTATTTT,CASKSGTAGTDTQYF
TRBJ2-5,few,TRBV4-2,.,TGTGCCAGCAGCCAAGATTTAGAGACCCAGTACTTC,CASSQDLETQYF
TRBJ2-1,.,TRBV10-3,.,TGTGCCATCAGTGAGTTAGAAGGACCGTACAATGAGCAGTTCTTC,CAISELEGPYNEQFF
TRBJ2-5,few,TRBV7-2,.,TGTGCCAGCAGCCGCCGGGACGCCTGGGAGGTTCCCCAAGAGACCCAGTACTTC,CASSRRDAWEVPQETQYF